Sequencing of this T cell receptor beta chain was carried out in a study of cytomegalovirus exposure and HLA in healthy donors. PCR involved 60 Vbeta and 13 Jbeta primers. The method was immunoSEQ multiplex PCR; TCRdb's version includes in-frame clones alone and lacks a portion of them. The data show approximately 100,000 clones, nearly 80% seen once. The clonotype comes from a woman aged 40-49 years in good health and CMV-seropositive. The sequencing sample was made of PBMCs.

CDR3 loop: CASSLGLQSYNEQFF. The CDR3 nucleotides read TGCGCCAGCAGCTTGGGGTTACAGTCCTACAATGAGCAGTTCTTC. The chain is built from TRBV5-1 and TRBJ2-1; D is ambiguous. The CDR3 runs to 15 residues. In germline, CDR1 is SGHRS, CDR2 YFSETQ. Trimming pared 0 bases from V and 1 base from J, leaving 8 bases between.